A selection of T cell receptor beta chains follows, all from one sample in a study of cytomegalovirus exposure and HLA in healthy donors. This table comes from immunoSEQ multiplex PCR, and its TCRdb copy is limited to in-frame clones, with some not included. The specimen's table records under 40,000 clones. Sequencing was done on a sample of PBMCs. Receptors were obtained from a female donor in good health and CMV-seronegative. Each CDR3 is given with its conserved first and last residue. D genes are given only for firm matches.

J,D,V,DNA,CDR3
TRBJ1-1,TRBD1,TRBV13,TGTGCCAGCAGCTCCCGCACAGGGGGCGGGAACACTGAAGCTTTCTTT,CASSSRTGGGNTEAFF
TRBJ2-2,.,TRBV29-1,TGCAGCGCAGCGGCAGACCGGGCCGGGGAGCTGTTTTTT,CSAAADRAGELFF
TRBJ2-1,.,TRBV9,TGTGCCAGCAGTCCCGAGCGGGAGCAGTTCTTC,CASSPEREQFF
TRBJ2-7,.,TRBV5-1,TGCGCCAGCAGCCGGGGGTTCGACGAGCAGTACTTC,CASSRGFDEQYF
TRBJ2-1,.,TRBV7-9,TGTGCCAGCAGCTTAGGACAGCACAACAATGAGCAGTTCTTC,CASSLGQHNNEQFF
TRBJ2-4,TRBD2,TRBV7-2,TGTGCCAGCAGCTTCTTCAGCGGGGGAATAGCCAAAAACATTCAGTACTTC,CASSFFSGGIAKNIQYF
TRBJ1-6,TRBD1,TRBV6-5,TGTGCCAGCAGTACCAGACAGGGGAGTGTTTCACCCCTCCACTTT,CASSTRQGSVSPLHF
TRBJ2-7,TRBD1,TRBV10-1,TGCGCCAGCAGTGTCGGGACAGGCTACGAGCAGTACTTC,CASSVGTGYEQYF
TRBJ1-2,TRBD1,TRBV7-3,TGTGCCAGCAGCACTCCTACAGGGGGGGGCTACACCTTC,CASSTPTGGGYTF
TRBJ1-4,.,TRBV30,TGTGCCTGGAGTGTAAGTCAGAAGACTAATGAAAAACTGTTTTTT,CAWSVSQKTNEKLFF
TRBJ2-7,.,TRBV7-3,TGTGCCAGCAGCTTAAAGGCAGGTTCGACCTACGAGCAGTACTTC,CASSLKAGSTYEQYF
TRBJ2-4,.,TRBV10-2,TGCGCCAGCAGTGACTCCGGGGGGCGGAACATTCGGTACTTC,CASSDSGGRNIRYF
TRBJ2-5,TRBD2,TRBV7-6,TGTGCCAGCAGCTCAAACGGGGGGATCCAAGAGACCCAGTACTTC,CASSSNGGIQETQYF
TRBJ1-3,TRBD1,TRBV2,TGTGCCAGCAGTGTTCCGACTTACTGGGACAGCTCTGGAAACACCATATATTTT,CASSVPTYWDSSGNTIYF
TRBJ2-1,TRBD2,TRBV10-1,TGCGCCAGTGGGGGACCGGGACTAGCGGGGAATCAGAATGAGCAGTTCTTC,CASGGPGLAGNQNEQFF
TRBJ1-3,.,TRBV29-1,TGCAGCGCCCTCTCTGGAAACACCATATATTTT,CSALSGNTIYF
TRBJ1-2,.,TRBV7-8,TGTGCCAGCAGCCTCCGGACAGTTCCTAACTATGGCTACACCTTC,CASSLRTVPNYGYTF
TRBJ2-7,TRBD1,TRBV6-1,TGTGCCAGCAGTGAAGGGCAGGGGGCCTACGAGCAGTACTTC,CASSEGQGAYEQYF
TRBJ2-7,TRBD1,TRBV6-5,TGTGCCAGCAGTTCTGGACAGGGATACTCCTACGAGCAGTACTTC,CASSSGQGYSYEQYF
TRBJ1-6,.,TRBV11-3,TGTGCCAGCAGCTTACTTACCGGGACTATGAGGTCACCCCTCCACTTT,CASSLLTGTMRSPLHF
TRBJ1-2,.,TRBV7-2,TGTGCCAGCAGCCTACACGCGGACGGAGGCTATGGCTACACCTTC,CASSLHADGGYGYTF
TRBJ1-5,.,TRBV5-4,TGTGCCAGCAGCTTGGCGGGGGGTCAGCCCCAGCATTTT,CASSLAGGQPQHF
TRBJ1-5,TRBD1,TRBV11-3,TGTGCCAGCAGCAAAACAGGGGATTGGAATCAGCCCCAGCATTTT,CASSKTGDWNQPQHF
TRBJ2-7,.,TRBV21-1,TGTGCCAGCAGCAAAGGGCTTTGTTCGGGACAGGGGGTTCCCTACGAGCAGTACTTC,CASSKGLCSGQGVPYEQYF
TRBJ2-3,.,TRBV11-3,TGTGCCAGCAGCCCCGGCAGGACAACTAGCACAGATACGCAGTATTTT,CASSPGRTTSTDTQYF
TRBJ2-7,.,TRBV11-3,TGTGCCAGCAGCTTAGGGGAGGACTACGAGCAGTACTTC,CASSLGEDYEQYF
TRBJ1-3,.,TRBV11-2,TGTGCCAGCAGCTTAGAACCGGGCTCTGGAAACACCATATATTTT,CASSLEPGSGNTIYF
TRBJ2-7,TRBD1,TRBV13,TGTGCCAGCAGTTTCCGGGTGGGGGACAGGGCTTTAAAAAGCTCCTACGAGCAGTACTTC,CASSFRVGDRALKSSYEQYF
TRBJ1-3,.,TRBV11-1,TGTGCCAGCAGCTCACAACCGGGAAACACCATATATTTT,CASSSQPGNTIYF